This is a list of T cell receptor beta chains from one sample in a study of T cells in Graves' hyperthyroidism and ophthalmopathy. MiXCR, applied by TCRdb to the multiplex PCR reads, yields one record per CDR3 protein. The repertoire holds hundreds of thousands of distinct CDR3 sequences, with 15% to 18% as singletons. The material sequenced was blood. These receptors all come from a woman aged 18-29 years with Graves' hyperthyroidism. Each CDR3 is given with its conserved first and last residue. D genes are given only for firm matches. The listing skips clone size in some rows; elsewhere it reads once, few, many or a size class.

V gene	J gene	clone size	D gene	CDR3 DNA	CDR3 protein
TRBV5-1	TRBJ2-3	few	-	TGCGCCAGCAGCTTTGGACTAATGGCAGATACGCAGTATTTT	CASSFGLMADTQYF
TRBV28	TRBJ1-5	many	-	TGTGCCAGCAGTTTATTTGGGAGGGGCGACCAGCATTTT	CASSLFGRGDQHF
TRBV12-3/TRBV12-4	TRBJ1-2	few	-	TGTGCCAGCAGCCGAACACTCGGCTACACCTTC	CASSRTLGYTF
TRBV18	TRBJ2-3	many	TRBD2	TGTGCCAGCTCACGGATCGGACTAGCGGTGAGCACAGATACGCAGTATTTT	CASSRIGLAVSTDTQYF
TRBV28	TRBJ2-5	many	TRBD2	TGTGCCAGCAGTTCCCCCTTCAGGGCGGGGGTCGCCCAGTACTTC	CASSSPFRAGVAQYF
TRBV5-5	TRBJ2-5	many	TRBD1	TGTGCCAGCAGTTACCTACAGGGGTCTCAAGAGACCCAGTACTTC	CASSYLQGSQETQYF
TRBV6-2/TRBV6-3	TRBJ1-2	-	-	TGTGCCAGCAGTAGCCTGGCGGAATATGGCTACACCTTC	CASSSLAEYGYTF
TRBV5-1	TRBJ1-1	-	-	TGCGCCAGCAGATTAGGGGTGAACACTGAAGCTTTCTTT	CASRLGVNTEAFF
TRBV5-4	TRBJ2-1	-	-	TGTGCCAGCAGCCCGGAGGGGTCGTCCTACGAGCAGTTCTTC	CASSPEGSSYEQFF
TRBV4-1	TRBJ1-5	few	-	TGCGCCAGCAGCGGAAGGGTCGGAGACAATCAGCCCCAGCATTTT	CASSGRVGDNQPQHF
TRBV29-1	TRBJ2-5	-	-	TGCAGCGTTGAGAGCAGGGCCCAAGAGACCCAGTACTTC	CSVESRAQETQYF
TRBV20-1	TRBJ2-7	few	TRBD2	TGCAGTGCTAGAGAGGTAGCGGGGGGGCACGAGCAGTACTTC	CSAREVAGGHEQYF
TRBV7-7	TRBJ2-5	few	-	TGTGCTAGCAGTCCCAACGGGGAGACCCAGTACTTC	CASSPNGETQYF
TRBV5-1	TRBJ1-1	few	-	TGCGCCAGCAGCCGGACGGGTAGGGGAGGCACTGAAGCTTTCTTT	CASSRTGRGGTEAFF
TRBV12-3/TRBV12-4	TRBJ2-7	many	TRBD2	TGTGCCAGCAGTTTAGTACCTAGCGGGAGGGCCTACGAGCAGTACTTC	CASSLVPSGRAYEQYF
TRBV7-2	TRBJ2-3	many	-	TGTGCCAGCAGCTTAGGTGTTGGCGGAGATACGCAGTATTTT	CASSLGVGGDTQYF
TRBV5-1	TRBJ1-2	many	TRBD1	TGCGCCAGCAGCCCTAAGGACAGGGACTATGGCTACACCTTC	CASSPKDRDYGYTF
TRBV6-5	TRBJ2-1	-	-	TGTGCCAGCAGTTCCGGGCCCCGTACAGAGCAGTTCTTC	CASSSGPRTEQFF
TRBV4-1	TRBJ2-2	many	-	TGCGCCAGCAGCGTTACGCTGAACACCGGGGAGCTGTTTTTT	CASSVTLNTGELFF
TRBV7-3	TRBJ2-7	many	-	TGTGCCAGCAGCTTCCCGGGGAGCTACTACGAGCAGTACTTC	CASSFPGSYYEQYF
TRBV28	TRBJ1-4	many	-	TGTGCCAGCACGTCGACTAATGAAAAACTGTTTTTT	CASTSTNEKLFF
TRBV19	TRBJ2-7	-	TRBD1	TGTGCCAGTTCGGACAGGACATACGAGCAGTACTTC	CASSDRTYEQYF
TRBV6-2/TRBV6-3	TRBJ1-2	-	TRBD1	TGTGCCAGCAGGGGACCGGGACAGGGGGTAAACTATGGCTACACCTTC	CASRGPGQGVNYGYTF